A selection of T cell receptor beta chains follows, all from one sample in a study of T cell repertoires in cytomegalovirus infection. Each CDR3 protein is one row after TCRdb ran MiXCR on the reads. Of around 750,000 distinct CDR3 sequences in the sample, approximately 29% were seen once. These receptors' targets are unknown. The source material was cultured CD8+ T cells from PBMCs, sampled from culture after CMV antigen stimulation. Receptors originate from a human donor in good health (CMV status not recorded). Some clones in this sample may be carry-over from other donors' samples. The CDR3 runs from the conserved cysteine through the conserved F or W. Fields, in order: D gene, J gene, V gene, clone size, CDR3 DNA, CDR3 protein. D genes are given only for firm matches. A clone size is listed for some rows: how often the clone was seen (once, few, many), or a class if it is expanded.

>NA|TRBJ1-2|TRBV4-1|few
TGCGCCAGCAGCCAAGTGGGGGCAGGGACGGATGGCTACACCTTC
CASSQVGAGTDGYTF
>TRBD1|TRBJ1-1|TRBV7-3|few
TGTGCCAGCAGCTTCGGACAGGCGGAAGCTTTCTTT
CASSFGQAEAFF
>NA|TRBJ2-5|TRBV4-1|NA
TGCGCCAGCAGCCAAGTCGGGGCCCTCATAAGCTGGGAGACCCAGTACTTC
CASSQVGALISWETQYF
>TRBD1|TRBJ2-6|TRBV6-1|NA
TGTGCCAGCAGTGAGGGCAGGGGGTACTCTGGGGCCAACGTCCTGACTTTC
CASSEGRGYSGANVLTF
>NA|TRBJ1-6|TRBV6-5|NA
TGTGCCAGCAGTTACCGTACAGGGTATTCACCCCTCCACTTT
CASSYRTGYSPLHF
>NA|TRBJ2-4|TRBV7-8|many
TGTGCCAGCAGCTTAGGGGAGTTCCAGTACTTC
CASSLGEFQYF
>NA|TRBJ2-2|TRBV5-5|few
TGTGCCAGCAGATTGGACAGAGCCGTCCGGCGTACCGGGGAGCTGTTTTTT
CASRLDRAVRRTGELFF
>TRBD1|TRBJ2-1|TRBV19|NA
TGTGCCAGTAGTATAAACCGGGACAGGGCCTACAATGAGCAGTTCTTC
CASSINRDRAYNEQFF
>NA|TRBJ1-1|TRBV27|many
TGTGCCAGCAGTTTATCAGGGGCCACTGAAGCTTTCTTT
CASSLSGATEAFF
>NA|TRBJ2-1|TRBV27|once
TGTGCCAGCTACGGGGCGTTGGATGAGCAGTTCTTC
CASYGALDEQFF
>NA|TRBJ2-1|TRBV7-3|few
TGTGCCAGCAGCCTGGACGCTAGCGTTCCGTCGAATGAGCAGTTCTTC
CASSLDASVPSNEQFF
>TRBD2|TRBJ2-1|TRBV12-3/TRBV12-4|few
TGTGCCAGCAGCCCCAGGGTTAGCGGGGATGAGCAGTTCTTC
CASSPRVSGDEQFF
>NA|TRBJ2-2|TRBV5-6|NA
TGTGCCAGCAGCCCGGAGCGGTCAGGGAGGACCGGGGAGCTGTTTTTT
CASSPERSGRTGELFF
>NA|TRBJ1-1|TRBV6-2/TRBV6-3|NA
TGTGCCAGCAGTTTAACGGGACACCAGGACCCTGAAGCTTTCTTT
CASSLTGHQDPEAFF
>NA|TRBJ1-2|TRBV11-2|NA
TGTGCCAGCAGCTTAGGGGGCAACTCCCGAGGCTACACCTTC
CASSLGGNSRGYTF
>NA|TRBJ2-5|TRBV7-2|NA
TGTGCCTGCAGCTTGGAAAGGGGGGCCGGGGAGACCCAGTACTTC
CACSLERGAGETQYF
>NA|TRBJ1-5|TRBV7-9|many
TGTGCCAGCAGCCCAACGGACACCCCCAGCAATCAGCCCCAGCATTTT
CASSPTDTPSNQPQHF
>TRBD2|TRBJ2-2|TRBV19|NA
TGTGCCAGTAGTCTAGCGGTCGGGGGGGCCGGGGAGCTGTTTTTT
CASSLAVGGAGELFF
>TRBD2|TRBJ2-3|TRBV6-1|NA
TGTGCCAGCAGTGGAGCGGGGGGGCAAGATACGCAGTATTTT
CASSGAGGQDTQYF
>NA|TRBJ1-1|TRBV6-1|NA
TGTGCCACACAGGGTAGATACACTGAAGCTTTCTTT
CATQGRYTEAFF
>NA|TRBJ1-4|TRBV5-1|NA
TGCGCCAGCAGCTTGGAGTCGGGTGAAAAACTGTTTTTT
CASSLESGEKLFF
>NA|TRBJ1-1|TRBV6-1|NA
TGTGCCAGCAGTGAAGTACTTAGCCTACCCATGAACACTGAAGCTTTCTTT
CASSEVLSLPMNTEAFF
>TRBD1|TRBJ1-1|TRBV7-8|NA
TGTGCCAGCAGCCCTTACTCCTCCGGCGACAGGGGGTGGATAGGCACTGAAGCTTTCTTT
CASSPYSSGDRGWIGTEAFF
>NA|TRBJ1-2|TRBV5-6|NA
TGTGCCAGCAGCTCAGGACCGGCTCCCGCTGCATTC
CASSSGPAPAAF
>TRBD2|TRBJ2-2|TRBV7-3|few
TGTGCCGCCTGGGGAGCGGGGTCGAACACCGGGGAGCTGTTTTTT
CAAWGAGSNTGELFF
>TRBD2|TRBJ2-1|TRBV6-5|NA
TGTGCCAGCAGTTACGCATTTAGCGGGGGGACAAATGAGCAGTTCTTC
CASSYAFSGGTNEQFF
>NA|TRBJ2-5|TRBV20-1|NA
TGCAGTGCTAGTAACCTACAGGTCCGCTGGGAGACCCAGTACTTC
CSASNLQVRWETQYF
>NA|TRBJ1-4|TRBV7-9|many
TGTGCCAGCAGCTTCCTGGGTGCGGATGAAAAACTGTTTTTT
CASSFLGADEKLFF
>TRBD2|TRBJ2-3|TRBV20-1|few
TGCAGTGCCAGGGCTCCGGGGGGAATGGGGACAGATACGCAGTATTTT
CSARAPGGMGTDTQYF
>TRBD1|TRBJ1-1|TRBV5-4|NA
TGTGCCAGCAGCTTGATTCAGGGGGCTATGACTGAAGCTTTCTTT
CASSLIQGAMTEAFF
>NA|TRBJ2-4|TRBV7-6|NA
TGTGCCAGCAGCTTAGCCGGCAGCTCTTGGAACATTCAGTACTTC
CASSLAGSSWNIQYF
>TRBD1|TRBJ1-2|TRBV27|few
TGTGCCAGCAGTTGGGACAGAGATAACTATGGCTACACCTTC
CASSWDRDNYGYTF
>NA|TRBJ1-1|TRBV2|NA
TGTGCCAGCAGTAATGACCCTGCGGGTTGGAACACTGAAGCTTTCTTT
CASSNDPAGWNTEAFF
>TRBD1|TRBJ2-2|TRBV11-2|few
TGTGCCAGCAGCCCCACAGGGGAACCCAACTTCAACACCGGGGAGCTGTTTTTT
CASSPTGEPNFNTGELFF
>NA|TRBJ1-5|TRBV5-6|NA
TGTGCCAGCAGCTTGAGAAGGTCGTCCCTAAGGGGCGGCAATCAGCCCCAGCATTTT
CASSLRRSSLRGGNQPQHF
>NA|TRBJ2-2|TRBV12-5|NA
TGTGCTAGTGGTTTGGTAATACAGGGGAACACCGGGGAGCTGTTTTTT
CASGLVIQGNTGELFF
>TRBD1|TRBJ1-1|TRBV7-2|many
TGTGCCAGCAGCTTATCTCGGACAGGGCACACTGAAGCTTTCTTT
CASSLSRTGHTEAFF
>NA|TRBJ2-2|TRBV27|once
TGTGCCAGCAGTTTAGTAGCGTCGCCCGGGGAGCTGTTTTTT
CASSLVASPGELFF